This entry features one TCR beta chain sequence. The clone's antigen remains unknown. No qualities accompany the bases; no much larger clone lies one base away. The entry originates in a study of blood T cell repertoires in COVID-19 (dated by TCRdb to the early 2020s). Study-wide context: Samples covering the acute and convalescent phases of COVID-19 were provided by collaborators in the United States, Italy and Spain. Subjects who had been exposed to COVID-19, were actively infected with it, or had recovered from it provided the deeply sampled blood TCRbeta repertoires that made up the dataset. The samples were drawn from two sources: the first 160 participants of the ongoing ImmuneRACE study, and 1,254 subjects contributed by 6 global collaborators. Where available, HLA class I and class II types were obtained from metadata supplied by the sample provider rather than from assay-based typing. Nearly every sample came with metadata listing a de-identified subject ID, COVID-19 status, age in years and sex. A freely available public database, intended as a resource for researchers studying the immune response to SARS-CoV-2, is where the repertoires were released. The prospective study material was composed of cDNA or gDNA derived from T cells, B-cell-depleted T cells, or PBMCs. The investigation overall reported the following: How much clinical and demographic metadata was included differed by source and by participant, and the metadata was provided uncurated.

TCRbeta CDR3 regions were amplified from genomic DNA using the immunoSEQ Assay, a bias-controlled multiplex PCR. Turning to the authors' computational methods: The number of nucleated cells in each sample was estimated by amplification of reference gene primers within the assay. Sequence reads were collapsed and filtered to measure the absolute abundance of every unique TCRbeta CDR3 rearrangement. For each sample, productive Simpson clonality was calculated by taking the square root of Simpson's diversity index across productive rearrangements. TCRdb provides this immuneACCESS table in a form limited to in-frame rearrangements. Some clones are lacking; in checked studies, under half of them reflect an unresolved V gene, and why the rest are absent is not known. V, J and clone size were drawn from that table, and D and trimming were deduced from the DNA. For this sample the table gives approximately 97,000 clones, of which more than 75% were detected only once. The ten largest clones capture around 2.9% of the sample.

Each collaborating institution followed its own protocols to collect whole blood in K2EDTA tubes. Collaborator samples were shipped for TCRbeta analysis as frozen whole blood, isolated PBMCs, or DNA extracted from either sample type. This sequence originates from a man aged 50-59 years with active or convalescent COVID-19. Specimen: peripheral blood.

CDR3 region: CASSQVRGVPTYEQYF. The DNA sequence is as follows: TGTGCCAGCAGCCAAGTGCGGGGAGTCCCTACCTACGAGCAGTACTTC. The chain is assembled from TRBV3-1 (or the pseudogene TRBV3-2) and TRBJ2-7, and TRBD2 may be the D gene, going by 6 matching bases. The germline V gene (reference sequence) gives CDR1 as LGHDT and CDR2 as YNNKEL. Including the terminal cysteine and phenylalanine, the CDR3 comprises 16 residues. Of the read, only the CDR3 DNA is kept; its 48 bases are in frame from base 1. Deletion took 1 base off V and 2 bases off J, with a span of 15 bases between the germline ends.